This T cell receptor (beta chain) was sequenced during a study of response to subunit inactivated influenza vaccine. Each CDR3 protein is one row after TCRdb ran MiXCR on the RT-PCR reads. The sample yields 150,000 to 200,000 distinct CDR3 sequences, about 10% seen once. The sample holds many counts of this clonotype. The starting material was CD8+ T cells sorted from PBMCs, obtained roughly 24 months after vaccination. The sequence came from a man in his fifties or sixties who received an inactivated influenza vaccine.

Here the CDR3 DNA reads TGTGCCAGCAGTTTCAGGAGGCACACTGAAGCTTTCTTT. This sequence encodes CASSFRRHTEAFF. The chain carries TRBV28 and TRBJ1-1; no clear D gene. The V gene lost 3 bases and the J gene lost 3 bases, with 8 bases spanning the gap. The germline gives CDR1 MDHEN, CDR2 SYDVKM. This CDR3 is 13 amino acids long.